Listed below are T cell receptor beta chains from one sample, sequenced in a study of long-term antiretroviral therapy in people with HIV. The table came from immunoSEQ multiplex PCR; TCRdb's copy has only in-frame clones and leaves some out. Altogether approximately 18,000 clones are present, roughly 80% being singletons, with the ten largest covering more than 14%. This specimen consisted of unsorted PBMCs, obtained 2.1 years before starting antiretroviral therapy. These receptors were collected from a man younger than 45 with HIV. Each CDR3 is given with its conserved first and last residue. A D gene is named only where the DNA matches it firmly. Some rows mark clone size as missing; the rest say once, few, many or name a class of expanded clone.

v_call	clone_size	cdr3_length	d_call	j_call	cdr3_nt	cdr3_aa
TRBV11-2	-	15	-	TRBJ1-4	TGTGCCAGCAGCAAACAGGGTTTTTCTAATGAAAAACTGTTTTTT	CASSKQGFSNEKLFF
TRBV7-6	few	16	TRBD2	TRBJ2-2	TGTGCCAGCAGCTCAGTTAGGACTAGCCACACCGGGGAGCTGTTTTTT	CASSSVRTSHTGELFF
TRBV6-6	-	13	-	TRBJ2-4	TGTGCCAGCGCCGAGGGGGCCAAAAACATTCAGTACTTC	CASAEGAKNIQYF
TRBV7-6	once	17	TRBD2	TRBJ2-3	TGTGCCAGCAGCTTAGGGCGACTAGCGACTAGCACAGATACGCAGTATTTT	CASSLGRLATSTDTQYF
TRBV5-4	-	14	-	TRBJ2-5	TGTGCCAGCAGCCCAGGGACTTCTCAGGAGACCCAGTACTTC	CASSPGTSQETQYF
TRBV6-5	-	15	-	TRBJ2-3	TGTGCCAGCAGTTTGGGTGGTCCCCCCATAGATACGCAGTATTTT	CASSLGGPPIDTQYF
TRBV4-3	-	17	TRBD2	TRBJ2-3	TGCGCCAGCAGCCAAGATGTGGCGGGGGTATTCACAGATACGCAGTATTTT	CASSQDVAGVFTDTQYF
TRBV27	-	13	-	TRBJ2-2	TGTGCCAGCAGTTTGAGCGGGACCGGGGAGCTGTTTTTT	CASSLSGTGELFF
TRBV18	once	16	TRBD1	TRBJ1-5	TGTGCCAGCTCACCAGGGACAGGGGATGGCAATCAGCCCCAGCATTTT	CASSPGTGDGNQPQHF
TRBV5-1	-	14	-	TRBJ1-1	TGCGCCAGCAGCTTGGGACTTCAGAACACTGAAGCTTTCTTT	CASSLGLQNTEAFF
TRBV2	-	12	TRBD1	TRBJ1-1	TGCCTGCGGGGACAGCGGGCCACTGAAGCTTTCTTT	CLRGQRATEAFF
TRBV11-2	few	14	TRBD2	TRBJ2-5	TGTGCCAGCAGCTTAGCGGGGGGTCAAGAGACCCAGTACTTC	CASSLAGGQETQYF
TRBV6-5	-	15	-	TRBJ1-2	TGTGCCAGCAGTTACGGGGACCCCGCTAACTATGGCTACACCTTC	CASSYGDPANYGYTF
TRBV18	-	17	TRBD2	TRBJ2-1	TGTGCCAGCTCACCAATCAGTAGCGGGAGCTCCTACAATGAGCAGTTCTTC	CASSPISSGSSYNEQFF
TRBV9	once	16	TRBD2	TRBJ2-3	TGTGCCAGCAGTCAAGGGGTGGGAGGGCCGCCAGATACGCAGTATTTT	CASSQGVGGPPDTQYF
TRBV7-6	-	14	-	TRBJ2-3	TGTGCCAGCAGCTTACTAGAGAGCACAGATACGCAGTATTTT	CASSLLESTDTQYF
TRBV11-2	-	14	-	TRBJ1-1	TGTGCCAGCAGCTTAGATACGGTGAACACTGAAGCTTTCTTT	CASSLDTVNTEAFF
TRBV7-9	-	16	-	TRBJ2-3	TGTGCCAGCAGTAAGGGGGGCGGAGAGAGCACAGATACGCAGTATTTT	CASSKGGGESTDTQYF
TRBV7-9	-	12	-	TRBJ2-1	TGTGCCAGCAGCTTAGACTACAATGAGCAGTTCTTC	CASSLDYNEQFF
TRBV7-2	-	13	-	TRBJ2-1	TGTGCCAGCAGCTTAGTCCGGGGAAATGAGCAGTTCTTC	CASSLVRGNEQFF
TRBV10-3	-	14	-	TRBJ2-3	TGTGCCATCAGTGAGTCGATTCTGCCAGATACGCAGTATTTT	CAISESILPDTQYF
TRBV6-6	-	15	-	TRBJ1-5	TGTGCCAGCAGTTACTCCCTGGACGGTGTTGGGCCCCAGCATTTT	CASSYSLDGVGPQHF
TRBV7-8	-	18	TRBD1	TRBJ2-1	TGTGCCAGCAGCTTAGGAGACCCGGGAACAGGGGCCTACAATGAGCAGTTCTTC	CASSLGDPGTGAYNEQFF
TRBV27	-	15	TRBD1	TRBJ1-4	TGTGCCAGCAGTTTGGCCGGACAGGGGGAAGAAAAACTGTTTTTT	CASSLAGQGEEKLFF
TRBV25-1	-	16	TRBD1	TRBJ2-2	TGTGCCAGCAGTGACCTCCCGGGACAGGGGTTCGGGGAGCTGTTTTTT	CASSDLPGQGFGELFF
TRBV7-2	-	15	-	TRBJ2-7	TGTGCCAGCAGCTTATCGGCAGGGAATACCTACGAGCAGTACTTC	CASSLSAGNTYEQYF
TRBV4-2	-	15	-	TRBJ2-5	TGTGCCAGCAGCCAAAACCCCGGGGCCAGGGAGACCCAGTACTTC	CASSQNPGARETQYF
TRBV29-1	-	16	TRBD2	TRBJ2-7	TGCAGCGTTGCCATCCTCGGAGCGGGAGTCGCCTACGAGCAGTACTTC	CSVAILGAGVAYEQYF
TRBV29-1	-	11	TRBD1	TRBJ2-7	TGCAGCGTGATGGACAGGGGCGAGCAGTACTTC	CSVMDRGEQYF
TRBV7-9	-	14	TRBD1	TRBJ2-1	TGTGCCAGCAGCTCCGGGACAGGCACTGGCGAGCAGTTCTTC	CASSSGTGTGEQFF
TRBV27	-	17	TRBD2	TRBJ2-4	TGTGCCAGCAGTCTCGGGGTGGCTAGCGGGAGGCAGAACATTCAGTACTTC	CASSLGVASGRQNIQYF
TRBV19	few	15	-	TRBJ1-5	TGTGCCAGTAGGCAGGGGTCGGATAGCAATCAGCCCCAGCATTTT	CASRQGSDSNQPQHF
TRBV27	-	16	TRBD2	TRBJ2-7	TGTGCCAGCAGATCCCTTAGCGGGAGGGGTTCGTACGAGCAGTACTTC	CASRSLSGRGSYEQYF
TRBV4-3	once	13	TRBD2	TRBJ2-4	TGCGCCAGCGCGGGAGGGCCCAGAAACATTCAGTACTTC	CASAGGPRNIQYF
TRBV5-1	-	15	TRBD2	TRBJ2-7	TGCGCCAGCAGCTTCTCCGGGGGGGGGAGCTACGAGCAGTACTTC	CASSFSGGGSYEQYF
TRBV5-1	-	16	TRBD1	TRBJ1-6	TGCGCCAGCAGCTTGGGGACAGGGGACTATAATTCACCCCTCCACTTT	CASSLGTGDYNSPLHF
TRBV19	-	16	TRBD2	TRBJ2-3	TGTGCCAGTAGTATAGTTACTAGCGCAAGCACAGATACGCAGTATTTT	CASSIVTSASTDTQYF
TRBV28	-	12	-	TRBJ1-2	TGTGCCAGCAGGGAGGGGGGTTTCGGCTACACCTTC	CASREGGFGYTF
TRBV6-5	-	14	-	TRBJ2-7	TGTGCCAGCAGTTCCGGGACTTTTTCCTACGAGCAGTACTTC	CASSSGTFSYEQYF
TRBV29-1	-	12	-	TRBJ2-7	TGCAGCATCCAGGGCACCTCCTACGAGCAGTACTTC	CSIQGTSYEQYF
TRBV5-6	once	13	-	TRBJ2-5	TGTGCCAGCAGCTTGGGAAGGCAAGAGACCCAGTACTTC	CASSLGRQETQYF
TRBV9	few	14	-	TRBJ2-2	TGTGCCAGCGAAAGGGGCCTAGCGTACGGGGAGCTGTTTTTT	CASERGLAYGELFF
TRBV7-8	-	16	-	TRBJ1-5	TGTGCCAGCAGCCCAGACCTCGGGCCCGGCAATCAGCCCCAGCATTTT	CASSPDLGPGNQPQHF
TRBV5-1	-	13	TRBD1	TRBJ2-7	TGCGCCAGCACAGGACAGGGATCCTACGAGCAGTACTTC	CASTGQGSYEQYF
TRBV21-1	few	14	-	TRBJ1-2	TGTGCCAGCAGCAAGGCAGGGGCTAACTATGGCTACACCTTC	CASSKAGANYGYTF
TRBV7-9	-	14	TRBD2	TRBJ2-1	TGTGCCAGCAGCTTGGCGGGAGTTATGAATGAGCAGTTCTTC	CASSLAGVMNEQFF
TRBV7-2	-	15	TRBD1	TRBJ2-7	TGTGCCAGCAGCGGAGAGACAGGGAGCTCCTACGAGCAGTACTTC	CASSGETGSSYEQYF
TRBV30	once	14	-	TRBJ2-7	TGTGCCTGGACTCTTGGGGTTCGCCCCTACGAGCAGTACTTC	CAWTLGVRPYEQYF
TRBV6-4	medium-sized	17	-	TRBJ1-1	TGTGCCAGCAGTGACGGGGATCGCAGGGGATCGGGCACTGAAGCTTTCTTT	CASSDGDRRGSGTEAFF
TRBV20-1	-	11	TRBD2	TRBJ2-3	TGCAGTGCGGGGGGGTCGGATACGCAGTATTTT	CSAGGSDTQYF
TRBV7-9	-	15	TRBD2	TRBJ2-2	TGTGCCAGCAGCCGGACTAGCCTGAACACCGGGGAGCTGTTTTTT	CASSRTSLNTGELFF
TRBV7-6	few	15	-	TRBJ2-1	TGTGCCAGCAGCTTTGCGGCAGGGAAATTGAATGAGCAGTTCTTC	CASSFAAGKLNEQFF